This T cell receptor (beta chain) was sequenced for a study of a mutant IDH1 vaccine in newly diagnosed glioma (dated by TCRdb to the early 2020s). For the wider study: Of the roughly 32 patients who were treated, around 62% were male and roughly 38% were female, and the mean age was approximately 40 years. Peripheral blood was drawn at six visits: V03 (baseline), V05, V07, V10, V12 and V13. Longitudinal TCRB deep sequencing was done for 20 to 25 treated patients, wherever samples were available for exploratory analyses. Before enrollment, patients had received standard therapy of radiotherapy alone, temozolomide alone, or radiochemotherapy with temozolomide; most received the combination.

Sample time point, as interpreted from the label and publication: baseline, week 1 (first vaccination visit). Taken with the paper, the label for treatment or condition translates to: pre-vaccination baseline after standard-of-care therapy. Newly diagnosed WHO grade 3 or 4 IDH1-mutant astrocytomas showing loss of nuclear ATRX were present in the donors. The samples were drawn from NOA16, a multicentre, single-arm, open-label phase I trial in Germany that tested a mutant IDH1 peptide vaccine in humans for the first time. For immunogenicity testing, the blood drawn at visit V03 was used as the baseline sample. Genomic DNA for TCRB sequencing was isolated from EDTA blood with the DNeasy Blood and Tissue Kit. Results the study describes overall, beyond this receptor: Changes in the top peripheral T cell clonotypes picked up by TCRB sequencing did not appear to be linked to pseudoprogression. Immune responses induced by the vaccine were seen in more than 85% of patients across multiple MHC alleles. The authors stated that sample limitations prevented analyses of patient blood samples from being reproduced. Selection of PBMC samples for TCRB deep sequencing was based on availability.

Receptor amplification or capture employed the immunoSEQ multiplex PCR assay. Following the manufacturer's protocol, the hsTCRB Kit was used to amplify rearranged TCR beta chain sequences. Sequencing of TCRB libraries was carried out on an Illumina MiSeq. Per the original workflow: Demultiplexing, trimming and gene mapping were performed with the kit vendor's proprietary platform. The source is immuneACCESS, and TCRdb retained only in-frame sequences with V and J called. Part of the clones is not carried over; for the studies checked, unresolved V genes explain less than half of this, and the remainder is unexplained. The V and J calls and clone size are taken from that table; D and trimming were inferred from the DNA. The sample table shows approximately 100,000 clones, and 70% to 90% are seen once. The ten largest clones add up to approximately 0.6% of the sample. Remarks on this clone: This receptor's antigen is unknown. Per-base qualities were not stored, and no clone one base away is much larger.

The receptor's source is a woman between 45 and 65 years old with glioma. Sequenced here: PBMCs, sampled from a glioma patient treated with radiotherapy, temozolomide or both.

The CDR3 corresponds to CASSLEASRELGTDTQYF. The DNA sequence follows: TGTGCCAGCAGCTTAGAGGCATCTCGGGAGCTTGGAACAGATACGCAGTATTTT. Recombination connected TRBV11-2 to TRBJ2-3; TRBD2 is a possible D gene, resting on 6 matching bases. There are 18 amino acids in the CDR3, from cysteine to phenylalanine inclusive. The only DNA kept is the CDR3, 54 bases in frame from the first base. The germline V gene yields SGHAT for CDR1 and FQNNGV for CDR2. Trimming removed 0 bases from V and 3 bases from J, leaving 19 bases between the germline ends.